This TCR beta chain was retrieved from a study of metastatic and nonmetastatic thyroid tumors. No patient received treatment before thyroid surgery. TCRdb reanalyzed the PCR reads with MiXCR. In the table there are more than 20,000 clones, approximately 13% of which are singletons. The table lists this clone with many counts. Mismatch with germline at one junction end may stem from a read error. CDR3 length: 18 residues. Sequencing was done on a sample of blood. The receptor was isolated from a female donor with papillary thyroid cancer or a benign thyroid nodule (not recorded which). Some clones in this sample may be carry-over from other donors' samples. The chain is built from TRBV12-3 or TRBV12-4 and TRBJ1-5; TRBD1 aligns across 10 bases. The CDR3 DNA reads as TGTGCCTGCAGTTTAAGCGACCCTAGACAGGGGGCATATCAGCCCCAGCATTTT. Translating it yields CACSLSDPRQGAYQPQHF.